A selection of T cell receptor beta chains follows, all from one sample in a study of Graves' ophthalmopathy and Graves' hyperthyroidism. Using its own MiXCR run on the multiplex PCR reads, TCRdb lists one record per CDR3 protein. The sample lists around 520,000 distinct CDR3 sequences, under 45% occurring once. What was sequenced was peripheral blood or thyroid tissue (not recorded which). These receptors were taken from an adult man with Graves' hyperthyroidism. Both conserved end residues are part of each CDR3. D genes are given only for firm matches. Some rows mark clone size as missing; the rest say once, few, many or name a class of expanded clone.

j_gene	v_gene	abundance	d_gene	CDR3nt	CDR3aa
TRBJ1-4	TRBV2	few	-	TGTGCCAGCAGTTACTCTCCCAGGCCGGAAAAACTGTTTTTT	CASSYSPRPEKLFF
TRBJ2-3	TRBV7-3	-	-	TGTGCCAGCAGCAGGGCTGTCACAGATACGCAGTATTTT	CASSRAVTDTQYF
TRBJ1-1	TRBV10-3	-	TRBD1	TGTGCTACCTGGACAGGGTACAGTGAAGCTTTCTTT	CATWTGYSEAFF
TRBJ1-3	TRBV5-5	few	-	TGTGCCAGCAGCTTGGGGGTGGTAGGAGGCTCTGGAAACACCATATATTTT	CASSLGVVGGSGNTIYF
TRBJ2-5	TRBV7-3	-	TRBD2	TGTGCAACCAGGGCTAGCGGGAGTCAAGAGACCCAGTACTTC	CATRASGSQETQYF
TRBJ2-1	TRBV10-3	-	TRBD2	TGTGCCATCAGAGGCGCGGGGGTCTACAATGAGCAGTTCTTC	CAIRGAGVYNEQFF
TRBJ2-7	TRBV30	-	-	TGTGCCTGGAGCCGAGGGGCCTACGAGCAGTACTTC	CAWSRGAYEQYF
TRBJ2-7	TRBV15	-	-	TGTGCCACCTCCCCCTTTGCGACCTACGAGCAGTACTTC	CATSPFATYEQYF
TRBJ2-7	TRBV9	many	TRBD2	TGTGCCAGCAGCGTAGAACTAGCGGGAGTCTACGAGCAGTACTTC	CASSVELAGVYEQYF
TRBJ2-1	TRBV2	-	TRBD2	TGTGCCAGCAATCGACTAGCGGGAGGTGGTGAGCAGTTCTTC	CASNRLAGGGEQFF
TRBJ2-7	TRBV10-3	few	-	TGTGCCACCCTACCCCGAGCCGCTGCCCCCTACGAGCAGTACTTC	CATLPRAAAPYEQYF
TRBJ1-1	TRBV2	many	-	TGTGCCAGCTCAGAACAGCCGAACACTGAAGCTTTCTTT	CASSEQPNTEAFF
TRBJ1-1	TRBV12-3/TRBV12-4	-	TRBD1	TGTGCCAGCAGTCCATTTCAGGGGGCTGAAGCTTTCTTT	CASSPFQGAEAFF
TRBJ2-2	TRBV5-1	few	TRBD2	TGCGCCAGCAGCCCGGGACTAGCGGGAGCCCTTAACACCGGGGAGCTGTTTTTT	CASSPGLAGALNTGELFF
TRBJ1-4	TRBV7-9	-	TRBD1	TGTGCCAGCAGCCCCGGGGACAGGGGGGCTGCAACTAATGAAAAACTGTTTTTT	CASSPGDRGAATNEKLFF
TRBJ1-2	TRBV24-1	-	TRBD1	TGTGCCACCAGTCACCCAACGGGACAGGGGGCTCGAAACTATGGCTACACCTTC	CATSHPTGQGARNYGYTF
TRBJ2-2	TRBV2	-	-	TGTGCCAGCAGTGGTACTCCGGGGTTGGACACCGGGGAGCTGTTTTTT	CASSGTPGLDTGELFF
TRBJ2-7	TRBV27	-	-	TGTGCCAGCAGTTTTTGGGGCACGGACTACGAGCAGTACTTC	CASSFWGTDYEQYF
TRBJ1-2	TRBV7-2	-	-	TGTGCCAGCAGCTTCGAGAGGGCGGACTATGGCTACACCTTC	CASSFERADYGYTF
TRBJ2-6	TRBV20-1	-	TRBD2	TGCAGTGCTAGAGATCAAGGGTCGGGAGGTACTGGGGCCAACGTCCTGACTTTC	CSARDQGSGGTGANVLTF
TRBJ1-2	TRBV29-1	-	-	TGCAGCGTTGAAGGGGGGGCAGAAAACTATGGTCCTTATGGCTACACCTTC	CSVEGGAENYGPYGYTF
TRBJ1-1	TRBV12-3/TRBV12-4	-	-	TGTGCCAGCAGTTTTGCAGGGGAGAACACTGAAGCTTTCTTT	CASSFAGENTEAFF
TRBJ2-7	TRBV6-2/TRBV6-3	-	TRBD1	TGTGCCAGCAGTTACCTCGGGACAGGGCCTCACGAGCAGTACTTC	CASSYLGTGPHEQYF
TRBJ1-2	TRBV9	many	-	TGTGCCAGCAGCGCGACAGTCTCCCCTAACTATGGCTACACCTTC	CASSATVSPNYGYTF
TRBJ1-5	TRBV19	few	TRBD1	TGTGCCAGTACATCGGGACAGGGTTGGTCGCGGTCCCAGCCCCAGCATTTT	CASTSGQGWSRSQPQHF
TRBJ2-5	TRBV24-1	-	-	TGTGCCACCAGTGATTTAGTGGAGACCCAGTACTTC	CATSDLVETQYF
TRBJ1-1	TRBV29-1	few	-	TGCAGCGTTGAAGATTCAAGTCTTGACAGAGACACTGAAGCTTTCTTT	CSVEDSSLDRDTEAFF
TRBJ2-7	TRBV6-5	many	-	TGTGCCAGCAGCCATGGACAGTCCTACGAGCAGTACTTC	CASSHGQSYEQYF
TRBJ1-2	TRBV20-1	many	-	TGCAGTGCTACGCTACGACAGCGGAACTATGGCTACACCTTC	CSATLRQRNYGYTF
TRBJ2-7	TRBV3-1	-	-	TGTGCCAGCAGCCCAGGTCCTCTCGAGCAGTACTTC	CASSPGPLEQYF
TRBJ1-2	TRBV6-5	many	-	TGTGCCAGCAGTTACCTAGAAACTAGCGGCTACACCTTC	CASSYLETSGYTF
TRBJ1-1	TRBV29-1	many	-	TGCAGCGGGGGCCCCGGGGCTACTGAAGCTTTCTTT	CSGGPGATEAFF
TRBJ2-6	TRBV7-9	many	-	TGTGCCAGCAGTTCAGGGTCTGGGGCCAACGTCCTGACTTTC	CASSSGSGANVLTF
TRBJ1-1	TRBV7-2	-	-	TGTGCCAGCAGCTTCAGACTAGCGGGGAGTAACACTGAAGCTTTCTTT	CASSFRLAGSNTEAFF
TRBJ1-2	TRBV27	-	TRBD1	TGTGCCAGCAGTTTAGGGACAGGGTTTAGTGGCTACACCTTC	CASSLGTGFSGYTF
TRBJ2-1	TRBV24-1	few	-	TGTGCCACCAGCGGGAGGGCCAGGGGGGCCTCCTACAATGAGCAGTTCTTC	CATSGRARGASYNEQFF
TRBJ2-3	TRBV9	-	-	TGCGCCAGCAGCCAAGTAACTAGCAAGAGCACAGATACGCAGTATTTT	CASSQVTSKSTDTQYF
TRBJ1-5	TRBV7-6	once	TRBD1	TGTGCCAGCAGCTATGGGACAGGGTACACCTACGAGCATTTT	CASSYGTGYTYEHF
TRBJ2-7	TRBV5-8	many	TRBD1	TGTGCCAGCAGCTTCGGGACAGGGAGGTACGAGCAGTACTTC	CASSFGTGRYEQYF
TRBJ1-1	TRBV19	many	-	TGTGCCAGTAGTATCCGGGAAAGGTCTGAAGCTTTCTTT	CASSIRERSEAFF
TRBJ1-1	TRBV12-3/TRBV12-4	many	-	TGTGCCAGCAGTTTTTCCGGGGACACTGAAGCTTTCTTT	CASSFSGDTEAFF
TRBJ2-7	TRBV29-1	-	TRBD1	TGCAGCGTCCCGGGACAGGGGGTTACCTACGAGCAGTACTTC	CSVPGQGVTYEQYF
TRBJ1-1	TRBV6-1	many	-	TGTGCCAGCACCCTGCGGGGGACTGAAGCTTTCTTT	CASTLRGTEAFF
TRBJ1-5	TRBV29-1	many	-	TGCAGCGTTGAAGATCGGGGGGGTGCCCAGCATTTT	CSVEDRGGAQHF
TRBJ2-7	TRBV12-3/TRBV12-4	few	-	TGTGCCAGCAGAAGTCCCGGGACGGGGGACTACGAGCAGTACTTC	CASRSPGTGDYEQYF
TRBJ1-5	TRBV3-1	few	-	TGTGCCGGCAGCCGACAGTTCAATCAGCCCCAGCATTTT	CAGSRQFNQPQHF
TRBJ1-5	TRBV7-2	-	-	TGTGCCAGCCAACCACGCGGCAGGGGATTCCAGCCCCAGCATTTT	CASQPRGRGFQPQHF
TRBJ2-2	TRBV10-3	once	-	TGTGCCAGCAGTGAAAGTGTGGGTGGCAGGGGGCTGTTTTTT	CASSESVGGRGLFF
TRBJ2-7	TRBV29-1	-	TRBD1	TGCAGCGTTGTTAGGGGACAGGCCAATTACGAGCAGTACTTC	CSVVRGQANYEQYF
TRBJ2-4	TRBV10-3	-	TRBD1	TGTGCCACCTCGGCAGGGACAGGGATAGCCAAAAACATTCAGTACTTC	CATSAGTGIAKNIQYF
TRBJ2-2	TRBV6-4	many	-	TGTGCCAGCAGTGAAGGCGATAACACCGGGGAGCTGTTTTTT	CASSEGDNTGELFF
TRBJ2-7	TRBV9	many	-	TGTGCCAGCAGCCCAGGGGGGGCCCCCTCCTACGAGCAGTACTTC	CASSPGGAPSYEQYF
TRBJ2-3	TRBV10-3	-	-	TGTGCCATCAGTGGGGTAGGAGATACGCAGTATTTT	CAISGVGDTQYF
TRBJ2-7	TRBV25-1	-	TRBD2	TGTGCCAGCAGTGAATGGGGGGGATCCTACGAGCAGTACTTC	CASSEWGGSYEQYF
TRBJ2-5	TRBV18	-	-	TGTGCCAGCTCGGACGGGGTCCAAGAGACCCAGTACTTC	CASSDGVQETQYF